Listed below are T cell receptor beta chains from one sample, sequenced in a study of PD-1 blockade in classical Hodgkin lymphoma. TCRdb keeps only in-frame clones here, not all; method: immunoSEQ multiplex PCR. The sample consists of some 41,000 clones, 65% to 85% of them appearing once. Sample: peripheral blood mononuclear cells (PBMCs), taken before the second cycle of nivolumab. Receptors originate from a human donor with classical Hodgkin lymphoma. The CDR3 runs from the conserved cysteine through the conserved F or W. D genes are given only for firm matches. Only some rows state a clone size, as once, few, many or a class for expanded clones.

TRBJ1-4	TRBV4-3	TRBD1	.	CASSPGQGVRFNEKLFF	TGCGCCAGCAGCCCCGGACAGGGTGTCCGCTTTAATGAAAAACTGTTTTTT
TRBJ2-2	TRBV30	.	.	CAWSTGAGTGELFF	TGTGCCTGGAGTACGGGGGCGGGCACCGGGGAGCTGTTTTTT
TRBJ2-3	TRBV5-4	TRBD2	.	CASSFLTGTSGTDTQYF	TGTGCCAGCAGCTTTCTTACCGGGACTAGCGGCACAGATACGCAGTATTTT
TRBJ1-1	TRBV5-4	TRBD1	.	CASSIYTGARINTEAFF	TGTGCCAGCAGCATATACACAGGGGCCAGAATAAACACTGAAGCTTTCTTT
TRBJ2-3	TRBV6-5	TRBD1	many	CASSYTGGGPDTQYF	TGTGCCAGCAGTTACACAGGGGGCGGCCCCGATACGCAGTATTTT
TRBJ2-5	TRBV11-2	TRBD2	.	CASSLGGGGQETQYF	TGTGCCAGCAGCTTAGGCGGCGGGGGGCAAGAGACCCAGTACTTC
TRBJ2-7	TRBV9	TRBD1	.	CASSVGDRTYEQYF	TGTGCCAGCAGCGTGGGGGACAGAACCTACGAGCAGTACTTC
TRBJ1-2	TRBV5-1	TRBD1	.	CASSFGQGAYGYTF	TGCGCCAGCAGCTTCGGACAGGGGGCCTATGGCTACACCTTC
TRBJ2-4	TRBV10-2	TRBD2	.	CASSESGGTNIQYF	TGCGCCAGCAGTGAGTCGGGGGGGACGAACATTCAGTACTTC
TRBJ2-2	TRBV19	.	.	CATTWTDNTGELFF	TGTGCCACCACATGGACAGATAACACCGGGGAGCTGTTTTTT
TRBJ1-2	TRBV9	.	.	CASSVMPNYGYTF	TGTGCCAGCAGCGTAATGCCTAACTATGGCTACACCTTC
TRBJ1-6	TRBV10-2	.	.	CASSEALDVGASSYNSPLHF	TGCGCCAGCAGTGAGGCCCTCGACGTCGGGGCGAGCTCCTATAATTCACCCCTCCACTTT
TRBJ1-1	TRBV7-2	.	.	CASSSYHGNTEAFF	TGTGCCAGCAGCTCTTACCATGGAAACACTGAAGCTTTCTTT
TRBJ1-1	TRBV19	.	.	CASSMGPGTVNTEAFF	TGTGCCAGTAGTATGGGCCCTGGCACCGTGAACACTGAAGCTTTCTTT
TRBJ1-4	TRBV29-1	.	few	CSVVYGEKLFF	TGCAGCGTAGTATACGGGGAAAAACTGTTTTTT
TRBJ2-5	TRBV7-8	TRBD2	.	CASSTQAGAQETQYF	TGTGCCAGCAGCACTCAAGCGGGAGCCCAAGAGACCCAGTACTTC
TRBJ2-1	TRBV29-1	TRBD2	few	CSVALTSGRWNEQFF	TGCAGCGTCGCCCTGACTAGCGGGAGATGGAATGAGCAGTTCTTC
TRBJ1-2	TRBV30	.	.	CAWSQGGYGYTF	TGTGCCTGGAGTCAGGGAGGGTATGGCTACACCTTC
TRBJ1-5	TRBV6-6	.	.	CASSYSTGQPQHF	TGTGCCAGCAGTTACTCGACGGGTCAGCCCCAGCATTTT
TRBJ1-1	TRBV6-4	TRBD1	.	CASSGRQGQDTEAFF	TGTGCCAGCAGTGGCCGACAGGGACAGGACACTGAAGCTTTCTTT
TRBJ1-5	TRBV6-5	.	few	CASSLTRRNQPQHF	TGTGCCAGCAGTCTTACCCGACGGAATCAGCCCCAGCATTTT
TRBJ2-2	TRBV5-6	.	few	CASSLYGYTGELFF	TGTGCCAGCAGCTTGTACGGTTACACCGGGGAGCTGTTTTTT
TRBJ1-5	TRBV5-6	TRBD1	.	CASSSGTGPKRPQHF	TGTGCCAGCAGCTCGGGGACAGGGCCCAAGAGGCCCCAGCATTTT
TRBJ1-1	TRBV7-2	.	once	CASSLTEEAFF	TGTGCCAGCAGCTTAACTGAAGAAGCTTTCTTT
TRBJ1-2	TRBV7-9	.	.	CASSFLEGGYGYTF	TGTGCCAGCAGCTTCCTCGAGGGAGGCTATGGCTACACCTTC
TRBJ2-1	TRBV29-1	TRBD2	.	CSVTGTSSEQFF	TGCAGCGTCACCGGGACTAGCTCTGAGCAGTTCTTC
TRBJ1-1	TRBV7-8	.	.	CASSISGVGTEAFF	TGTGCCAGCAGTATCTCCGGGGTGGGGACTGAAGCTTTCTTT
TRBJ1-6	TRBV9	.	.	CASSVRGINSPLHF	TGTGCCAGCAGCGTCAGAGGGATTAATTCACCCCTCCACTTT
TRBJ2-7	TRBV7-9	.	.	CASSSGLSYEQYF	TGTGCCAGCAGCTCAGGACTGAGCTACGAGCAGTACTTC
TRBJ2-1	TRBV9	TRBD1	.	CASSAFNRGRDEQFF	TGTGCCAGCAGCGCTTTCAACAGGGGGCGCGATGAGCAGTTCTTC
TRBJ1-4	TRBV7-9	TRBD1	.	CASSSYRGGTEKLFF	TGTGCCAGCAGCTCCTACAGGGGTGGTACTGAAAAACTGTTTTTT
TRBJ1-4	TRBV28	.	.	CATTRSGEDEKLFF	TGTGCCACCACTAGAAGCGGGGAGGACGAAAAACTGTTTTTT
TRBJ2-5	TRBV14	.	.	CASSPGPLFQYF	TGTGCCAGCAGCCCGGGACCTCTGTTTCAGTACTTC
TRBJ1-4	TRBV7-2	TRBD1	once	CASSWGDRQAIVNEKLFF	TGTGCCAGCAGCTGGGGGGACAGGCAAGCTATTGTTAATGAAAAACTGTTTTTT
TRBJ1-5	TRBV11-3	.	medium-sized	CASSCDSGSNQPQHF	TGTGCCAGCAGCTGTGATTCGGGTAGCAATCAGCCCCAGCATTTT
TRBJ1-1	TRBV27	.	.	CASSFRSPQGRDTEAFF	TGTGCCAGCAGTTTTCGTTCGCCTCAGGGGCGGGACACTGAAGCTTTCTTT
TRBJ2-6	TRBV7-2	TRBD1	few	CASTQPWGTGRVGANVLTF	TGTGCCAGCACCCAGCCGTGGGGGACAGGGAGGGTAGGGGCCAACGTCCTGACTTTC
TRBJ1-1	TRBV18	.	.	CASSPTGTEAFF	TGTGCCAGCTCACCAACAGGGACTGAAGCTTTCTTT
TRBJ1-2	TRBV19	TRBD1	.	CASSPLTGDYGYTF	TGTGCCAGTAGTCCGCTGACAGGGGACTATGGCTACACCTTC
TRBJ2-2	TRBV5-1	.	.	CASSEDNTGELFF	TGCGCCAGCAGCGAAGATAACACCGGGGAGCTGTTTTTT
TRBJ2-2	TRBV5-4	TRBD1	once	CAGQGSSTGELFF	TGTGCCGGACAGGGGTCGAGCACCGGGGAGCTGTTTTTT
TRBJ2-5	TRBV14	.	.	CASSHRVGDGETQYF	TGTGCCAGCAGCCACCGGGTAGGGGACGGGGAGACCCAGTACTTC
TRBJ2-1	TRBV4-3	.	.	CASSQVSGSYNEQFF	TGCGCCAGCAGCCAAGTTAGTGGCTCCTACAATGAGCAGTTCTTC
TRBJ2-7	TRBV10-3	.	.	CAISSSYEQYF	TGTGCCATCAGCTCATCCTACGAGCAGTACTTC
TRBJ1-2	TRBV4-3	.	.	CASSHLGSMLDYGYTF	TGCGCCAGCAGCCATCTGGGGTCTATGCTTGACTATGGCTACACCTTC
TRBJ1-1	TRBV7-2	.	.	CASSWADRMNTEAFF	TGTGCCAGCAGCTGGGCCGACAGGATGAACACTGAAGCTTTCTTT
TRBJ2-5	TRBV13	TRBD2	.	CASSLKGGSLETQYF	TGTGCCAGCAGCTTAAAAGGCGGGAGTCTGGAGACCCAGTACTTC
TRBJ1-1	TRBV30	.	.	CAWIPYSSPFTEAFF	TGTGCCTGGATCCCCTACAGTTCTCCATTCACTGAAGCTTTCTTT
TRBJ2-7	TRBV6-6	TRBD2	.	CASSPSGGNSYEQYF	TGTGCCAGCAGTCCTAGCGGGGGGAACTCCTACGAGCAGTACTTC
TRBJ1-2	TRBV19	TRBD1	medium-sized	CASSMEVRRDRGYGYTF	TGTGCCAGTAGTATGGAGGTCCGTCGGGACAGGGGATATGGCTACACCTTC
TRBJ2-5	TRBV7-9	.	.	CASSPRTVQETQYF	TGTGCCAGCAGCCCGCGGACTGTTCAAGAGACCCAGTACTTC
TRBJ1-3	TRBV11-2	.	.	CASSPQGNTIYF	TGTGCCAGCAGCCCTCAGGGAAACACCATATATTTT
TRBJ1-1	TRBV7-3	.	.	CASRMGVGTEAFF	TGTGCCAGCAGAATGGGGGTCGGCACTGAAGCTTTCTTT